A selection of T cell receptor beta chains follows, all from one sample in a study of shared T cell receptors in the human thymus. Assay: immunoSEQ multiplex PCR; the TCRdb copy retains only in-frame clones and omits some. The sample lists about 730,000 clones, 80% to 90% occurring once. These data were also reused for a study on human thymus T cells.

Sample: thymocytes. All receptors derive from a girl under three years old with a congenital heart defect. Each CDR3 is given with its conserved first and last residue. D genes are given only for firm matches. A clone size is listed for some rows: how often the clone was seen (once, few, many), or a class if it is expanded.

clone_size: -
d_call: TRBD1
cdr3_length: 18
j_call: TRBJ2-1
v_call: TRBV4-2
cdr3_aa: CASSQRDRGTGIYNEQFF
cdr3_nt: TGTGCCAGCAGCCAAAGGGACCGAGGGACAGGGATATACAATGAGCAGTTCTTC

clone_size: -
d_call: -
cdr3_length: 18
j_call: TRBJ1-1
v_call: TRBV15
cdr3_aa: CATSREGLPGRRDTEAFF
cdr3_nt: TGTGCCACCAGCAGAGAGGGACTGCCGGGGCGGAGGGACACTGAAGCTTTCTTT

clone_size: -
d_call: TRBD1
cdr3_length: 16
j_call: TRBJ2-5
v_call: TRBV28
cdr3_aa: CASSFPRTGMSETQYF
cdr3_nt: TGTGCCAGCAGTTTCCCTAGGACAGGGATGAGTGAGACCCAGTACTTC

clone_size: -
d_call: -
cdr3_length: 15
j_call: TRBJ1-1
v_call: TRBV7-8
cdr3_aa: CASSSASAQGPEAFF
cdr3_nt: TGTGCCAGCAGCTCGGCCTCCGCCCAGGGCCCTGAAGCTTTCTTT

clone_size: -
d_call: TRBD2
cdr3_length: 22
j_call: TRBJ2-1
v_call: TRBV5-1
cdr3_aa: CASSLATAGTPGLAGVGDEQFF
cdr3_nt: TGCGCCAGCAGCTTGGCCACAGCGGGGACACCGGGACTAGCGGGGGTGGGCGATGAGCAGTTCTTC

clone_size: -
d_call: -
cdr3_length: 14
j_call: TRBJ1-5
v_call: TRBV6-5
cdr3_aa: CATGTVYSNQPQHF
cdr3_nt: TGTGCAACAGGGACCGTTTATAGCAATCAGCCCCAGCATTTT

clone_size: -
d_call: TRBD1
cdr3_length: 13
j_call: TRBJ1-1
v_call: TRBV12-5
cdr3_aa: CASGIGQGAEAFF
cdr3_nt: TGTGCTAGTGGCATCGGACAGGGGGCTGAAGCTTTCTTT

clone_size: once
d_call: TRBD1
cdr3_length: 21
j_call: TRBJ1-1
v_call: TRBV10-3
cdr3_aa: CAISLRTGGRRPLDANTEAFF
cdr3_nt: TGTGCCATCAGTCTAAGGACAGGGGGGCGAAGACCCTTGGACGCGAACACTGAAGCTTTCTTT

clone_size: -
d_call: TRBD2
cdr3_length: 15
j_call: TRBJ2-5
v_call: TRBV5-1
cdr3_aa: CASSLPVAGEETQYF
cdr3_nt: TGCGCCAGCAGCTTGCCGGTAGCGGGGGAAGAGACCCAGTACTTC

clone_size: -
d_call: -
cdr3_length: 15
j_call: TRBJ1-2
v_call: TRBV7-8
cdr3_aa: CASSPLRKLKHGYTF
cdr3_nt: TGTGCCAGCAGCCCCCTCAGGAAGCTGAAGCATGGCTACACCTTC

clone_size: -
d_call: TRBD1
cdr3_length: 14
j_call: TRBJ2-7
v_call: TRBV4-1
cdr3_aa: CASSQAGQGNEQYF
cdr3_nt: TGCGCCAGCAGCCAGGCGGGACAGGGGAACGAGCAGTACTTC

clone_size: -
d_call: TRBD2
cdr3_length: 20
j_call: TRBJ2-4
v_call: TRBV7-4
cdr3_aa: CASSSGTSAQWGEAKNIQYF
cdr3_nt: TGTGCCAGCAGCTCCGGGACTAGCGCCCAATGGGGGGAGGCCAAAAACATTCAGTACTTC

clone_size: few
d_call: -
cdr3_length: 16
j_call: TRBJ1-2
v_call: TRBV5-1
cdr3_aa: CASSVCRPGLRIGYTF
cdr3_nt: TGCGCCAGCAGCGTTTGCAGACCGGGACTAAGGATCGGCTACACCTTC

clone_size: once
d_call: TRBD2
cdr3_length: 19
j_call: TRBJ2-1
v_call: TRBV5-4
cdr3_aa: CASSLRRGDGLLAYNEQFF
cdr3_nt: TGTGCCAGCAGCTTGAGGCGGGGGGACGGATTATTGGCCTACAATGAGCAGTTCTTC

clone_size: -
d_call: TRBD2
cdr3_length: 15
j_call: TRBJ2-1
v_call: TRBV13
cdr3_aa: CASSLGTSGYNEQFF
cdr3_nt: TGTGCCAGCAGCTTAGGGACTAGCGGATACAATGAGCAGTTCTTC

clone_size: -
d_call: TRBD1
cdr3_length: 13
j_call: TRBJ2-7
v_call: TRBV5-1
cdr3_aa: CASFQDRGYEQYF
cdr3_nt: TGCGCCAGCTTCCAAGACAGGGGGTACGAGCAGTACTTC

clone_size: -
d_call: TRBD2
cdr3_length: 17
j_call: TRBJ2-1
v_call: TRBV19
cdr3_aa: CASSILQRGGVGNEQFF
cdr3_nt: TGTGCCAGTAGTATTCTGCAGCGGGGGGGCGTAGGAAATGAGCAGTTCTTC

clone_size: -
d_call: -
cdr3_length: 16
j_call: TRBJ1-3
v_call: TRBV21-1
cdr3_aa: CASSSPPGPSGNTIYF
cdr3_nt: TGTGCCAGCAGCAGCCCTCCAGGCCCCTCTGGAAACACCATATATTTT

clone_size: -
d_call: -
cdr3_length: 14
j_call: TRBJ1-2
v_call: TRBV30
cdr3_aa: CAWSEQGVNYGYTF
cdr3_nt: TGTGCCTGGAGCGAACAGGGAGTCAACTATGGCTACACCTTC

clone_size: -
d_call: -
cdr3_length: 16
j_call: TRBJ2-7
v_call: TRBV5-6
cdr3_aa: CASSFPSPAGTYEQYF
cdr3_nt: TGTGCCAGCAGCTTTCCCAGTCCCGCGGGGACCTACGAGCAGTACTTC

clone_size: -
d_call: -
cdr3_length: 14
j_call: TRBJ2-5
v_call: TRBV4-1
cdr3_aa: CASSQEWACETQYF
cdr3_nt: TGCGCCAGCAGCCAAGAATGGGCATGCGAGACCCAGTACTTC

clone_size: -
d_call: -
cdr3_length: 16
j_call: TRBJ1-2
v_call: TRBV6-4
cdr3_aa: CASSAVGPSGIYGYTF
cdr3_nt: TGTGCCAGCAGCGCGGTCGGTCCGAGCGGGATCTATGGCTACACCTTC

clone_size: -
d_call: TRBD1
cdr3_length: 16
j_call: TRBJ1-2
v_call: TRBV27
cdr3_aa: CASSLSRTGRNYGYTF
cdr3_nt: TGTGCCAGCAGTTTATCTCGGACAGGGAGAAACTATGGCTACACCTTC

clone_size: -
d_call: -
cdr3_length: 17
j_call: TRBJ2-3
v_call: TRBV6-1
cdr3_aa: CASSEAEQTPYTDTQYF
cdr3_nt: TGTGCCAGCAGTGAAGCGGAACAGACCCCCTACACAGATACGCAGTATTTT

clone_size: -
d_call: TRBD2
cdr3_length: 17
j_call: TRBJ2-7
v_call: TRBV7-2
cdr3_aa: CASSGTSGGLTPYEQYF
cdr3_nt: TGTGCCAGCAGCGGTACTAGCGGGGGGCTGACACCCTACGAGCAGTACTTC

clone_size: -
d_call: -
cdr3_length: 13
j_call: TRBJ2-3
v_call: TRBV4-1
cdr3_aa: CASSAMRTDTQYF
cdr3_nt: TGCGCCAGCAGCGCTATGCGCACAGATACGCAGTATTTT